This T cell receptor beta chain stems from a study of blood T cells in healthy people across ages. Study findings and constraints: Getting older went along with TCR beta diversity per million T cells dropping roughly linearly.

In regard to this clonotype: Its antigen remains unidentified.

This CDR3 is 14 amino acids long. Trimming cost V 3 bases and J 7 bases, with 12 bases left between them. Then a second PCR, running about 6 to 12 cycles, was carried out with a sample-barcoded 5' primer and a J-beta primer mix. MiXCR, applied by TCRdb to the 5' RACE reads, yields one record per CDR3 protein. The sample records approximately 1.5 million distinct CDR3 sequences, approximately 43% being singletons. Drawing of peripheral blood yielded 8.5 to 10 milliliters from each donor. PBMCs numbering at least 6 million were isolated per sample. Sequencing input: blood. The sequence was collected from a woman under 30 in good health. The gene calls are TRBV12-3 or TRBV12-4 and TRBJ1-4; D not resolved. The chain's CDR3 is CASSFTGSSEKLFF. In DNA, the CDR3 is TGTGCCAGCAGTTTTACGGGAAGCAGTGAAAAACTGTTTTTT.